Below, 20 T cell receptor beta chains from the same sample are listed, as sequenced in a study of blood T cell repertoires in COVID-19. Assay: immunoSEQ multiplex PCR; the TCRdb copy retains only in-frame clones and omits some. The sample includes around 160,000 clones, around 80% seen only once; the top ten take approximately 5.4%. The specimen sequenced was PBMCs or T cells enriched from blood (not recorded which). All receptors come from a man in his forties who had recovered from COVID-19.

The CDR3 loop is CAWSVGVPGGYTF. The CDR3 nucleotides read TGTGCCTGGAGTGTAGGAGTACCCGGAGGCTACACCTTC. This chain connects TRBV30 to TRBJ1-2, with D unclear. Trimming took off 0 bases at V and 8 bases at J, with 13 bases between the two ends. This CDR3 region has 13 residues. Germline V CDR1 and CDR2: GTSNPN, SVGIG (reference sequence).

V is TRBV24-1 and J is TRBJ1-2, with 9 positions matching TRBD1. Germline CDR1 KGHDR, CDR2 SFDVKD. The CDR3 is made up of 16 amino acids. J was trimmed by 2 bases and V by 5 bases; bases with no gene match: 8. In DNA form, the CDR3 reads TGTGCCACCAGTGGTCCTGCGGGACAGGGAAACTATGGCTACACCTTC. It codes for CATSGPAGQGNYGYTF.

This sequence joins TRBV7-8 and TRBJ2-4; D is possibly TRBD2 (5 bases). The CDR3 runs to 16 residues. V was pared by 5 bases and J by 0 bases, with 14 bases between. Germline V lookup: CDR1 SGHVS, CDR2 FQNEAQ. Here the CDR3 DNA reads TGTGCCAGCAGCCCGCGAGGGTATCTAGCCAAAAACATTCAGTACTTC. Translating gives CASSPRGYLAKNIQYF.

This rearrangement joins TRBV5-1 to TRBJ2-6, with a weak D call TRBD1 (6 bases). V lost 5 bases and J 0 bases, leaving 9 bases between the germline ends. CDR1 and CDR2 (germline): SGHRS, YFSETQ. There are 15 residues in the CDR3. The chain's CDR3 is CASSSRGSGANVLTF. As DNA, the CDR3 is TGCGCCAGCAGTTCCAGGGGCTCTGGGGCCAACGTCCTGACTTTC.

The genes are TRBV19 and TRBJ1-2, with 9 bases identical to TRBD1. V lost 7 bases to trimming and J lost 4 bases; unmatched junction nucleotides: 13. Germline CDR1 is LNHDA and CDR2 is SQIVND (reference sequence). The CDR3 totals 16 residues. The DNA of the CDR3 is TGTGCCAGTATGGGGACAGGGAGAACCTTGGTCTATGGCTACACCTTC. Translating gives CASMGTGRTLVYGYTF.

The rearrangement uses TRBV2 and TRBJ2-3, with 11 nucleotides matching TRBD2. CDR1 SNHLY and CDR2 FYNNEI come from the germline V gene. CDR3 length: 15 amino acids. The trim removed 2 bases at V and 4 bases at J, leaving 2 bases unmatched. The CDR3 DNA follows: TGTGCCAGCAGTGAACTAGCGGGGGGCCCAGATACGCAGTATTTT. Translating gives CASSELAGGPDTQYF.

The chain uses TRBV27 and TRBJ2-7, with 7 bases matching TRBD1. Germline CDR1 MNHEY, CDR2 SMNVEV (reference sequence). Germline trimming cut 0 bases from V and 2 bases from J; bases unmatched to any gene: 4. There are 15 residues in the CDR3. The CDR3 is CASSLSRGSAYEQYF. CDR3 coding DNA: TGTGCCAGCAGTTTATCCAGGGGGTCAGCCTACGAGCAGTACTTC.

V usage is TRBV9 and J usage is TRBJ2-3; TRBD2 matches 9 bases. The CDR3 contains 12 residues. The J segment lost 11 bases and the V segment lost 2 bases, leaving 3 bases of the junction unmatched. In germline, CDR1 is SGDLS, CDR2 YYNGEE. CDR3 amino acids: CASSVERGEQYF. The CDR3 DNA reads TGTGCCAGCAGCGTCGAGCGGGGGGAGCAGTATTTT.

The CDR3 DNA follows: TGCGCCAGCAGCTTAACAACAGTACCTAACTATGGCTACACCTTC. Translated, it gives CASSLTTVPNYGYTF. The genes are TRBV5-1 and TRBJ1-2; D remains unclear. The CDR3 loop spans 15 amino acids. In germline, CDR1 is SGHRS, CDR2 YFSETQ. The germline V and J ends were trimmed by 2 bases and 0 bases, with 11 bases remaining between them.

The rearrangement joins TRBV10-2 to TRBJ1-1; 7 nucleotides align to TRBD1. CDR1 is WSHSY and CDR2 is SAAADI in the germline V gene. Unmatched junction bases numbered 3, after V lost 7 bases and J lost 1 base. The CDR3 spans 13 residues. In nucleotides, the CDR3 is TGCGCCAGCACCGGACAGGAGAACACTGAAGCTTTCTTT. As protein: CASTGQENTEAFF.

The V call is TRBV10-3, the J call TRBJ1-2, with 12 bases matching TRBD1. The germline V gene encodes CDR1 ENHRY and CDR2 SYGVKD. With 10 bases clipped from V and 0 bases from J, the junction kept 3 bases outside the gene matches. The CDR3 contains 14 residues. The CDR3 DNA reads as TGTGCCACGGGACAGGGGGCGACTAACTATGGCTACACCTTC. Translation: CATGQGATNYGYTF.

This sequence joins TRBV10-3 and TRBJ2-5, with D possibly matching TRBD1 (6 bases). With 6 bases removed from V and 5 bases from J, the gap between germline ends came to 16 bases. The CDR3 length is 14 residues. CDR1 is ENHRY and CDR2 is SYGVKD in the germline V gene. For the CDR3, the DNA is TGTGCCATCAGCCCAGGGGATGGCGGGGAGACCCAGTACTTC. Its translation: CAISPGDGGETQYF.

V usage is TRBV21-1 and J usage is TRBJ1-1. TRBV21-1 is assigned pseudogene status. There are 16 residues in the CDR3. The CDR3 reads CASSKEKGMERGEAFF. CDR3 DNA: TGTGCCAGCAGCAAAGAGAAGGGGATGGAGCGGGGGGAAGCTTTCTTT.

The V gene is TRBV15, the J gene TRBJ2-3; a possible D gene is TRBD2 (5 bases). The ends were cut back, 3 bases at V and 1 base at J, with 17 bases in the middle. CDR3 size: 17 residues. From germline, CDR1 is LNHNV and CDR2 YYDKDF (reference sequence). The CDR3 DNA sequence: TGTGCCACCAGCAGGGCGCAGGCGGGCACGGGCACAGATACGCAGTATTTT. This gives the protein CATSRAQAGTGTDTQYF.

The chain couples TRBV10-2 to TRBJ2-5; 7 bases are a match to TRBD2. Germline V CDR1 and CDR2: WSHSY, SAAADI. The CDR3 has 13 residues. V gave up 8 bases and J gave up 5 bases; unmatched junction bases: 8. In DNA, the CDR3 is TGCGCCAGCCGGACGGGGGGAGGCGAGACCCAGTACTTC. Protein product: CASRTGGGETQYF.

This clone was counted only a few times. The CDR3 loop reads CASLKQGPQETQYF. Here the CDR3 DNA reads TGTGCCAGCCTTAAACAGGGACCTCAAGAGACCCAGTACTTC. V gene TRBV6-5 combines with J gene TRBJ2-5; D possibly corresponds to TRBD1 (6 bases). The ends were cut back, 8 bases at V and 2 bases at J, with 15 bases in the middle. This CDR3 region has 14 residues. Germline CDR1 is MNHEY and CDR2 is SVGAGI.

This clone was recorded once. V gene TRBV3-1 (or the pseudogene TRBV3-2) combines with J gene TRBJ2-5, with TRBD1 identical over 8 bases. Germline CDR1 is LGHDT and CDR2 is YNNKEL (reference sequence). With 3 bases clipped from V and 4 bases from J, the junction kept 10 bases outside the gene matches. This CDR3 spans 16 amino acids. CDR3 DNA: TGTGCCAGCAGCCAGGCGGTGGACAGGGTACGAGAGACCCAGTACTTC. This gives the protein CASSQAVDRVRETQYF.

The chain carries TRBV9 and TRBJ2-7; 9 nucleotides align to TRBD1. Unmatched junction bases numbered 5, after V lost 4 bases and J lost 6 bases. This CDR3 is 13 amino acids long. Looked up from germline, CDR1 is SGDLS and CDR2 is YYNGEE. The CDR3 DNA sequence: TGTGCCAGCAGCTCCCGACAGGGGGGCGAGCAGTACTTC. Translation: CASSSRQGGEQYF.

The chain is built from TRBV5-6 and TRBJ1-5; no definite D call. The ends were cut back, 6 bases at V and 4 bases at J, with 8 bases in the middle. This CDR3 has 12 amino acids. Germline V gene sequence: CDR1 SGHDT, CDR2 YYEEEE. Written as DNA, the CDR3 is TGTGCCAGCACCGTTAGTAATCAGCCCCAGCATTTT. Its protein is CASTVSNQPQHF. The whole variable domain, filled in from reference TRBV5-6 and TRBJ1-5, reads DAGVTQSPTHLIKTRGQQVTLRCSPKSGHDTVSWYQQALGQGPQFIFQYYEEEERQRGNFPDRFSGHQFPNYSSELNVNALLLGDSALYLCASTVSNQPQHFGDGTRLSIL.

The V gene is TRBV14, the J gene TRBJ1-6; D call uncertain. Per germline, CDR1 SGHDN and CDR2 FVKESK. This CDR3 is built from 13 residues. Trimming pared 2 bases from V and 7 bases from J, leaving 6 bases between. The CDR3 DNA is TGTGCCAGCAGCCAATCTCTCAATTCACCCCTCCACTTT. Translating it yields CASSQSLNSPLHF.